This T cell receptor beta chain was documented in a study of shared clonotypes between healthy human individuals. Looking at the study overall: Plates per donor: three CD4 naive, three CD4 memory, two CD8 naive, one CD8 memory.

A word on this clone: Antigen: not known.

Study findings and constraints: A reduction in generation probabilities was seen for non-shared clonotypes relative to those shared by all four donors.

The study ran the assay at deep level. Clones were read by immunoSEQ multiplex PCR, and TCRdb kept only the in-frame ones, dropping some. The table has roughly 2,000,000 clones, about 93% seen once. Germline values: CDR1 MNHEY, CDR2 SMNVEV (reference sequence). V dropped 7 bases and J dropped 3; count of bases not matched to a gene: 7. The CDR3 is 15 residues long. Naive CD8 cells were CD45RO-negative, positively selected for CCR7, excluding terminally differentiated effector memory CD45RA+ cells. The sequencing sample was made of naive CD8+ T cells from PBMCs. This TCR was recovered from a man aged 18 to 29 in good health. Some clones in this sample may be carry-over from other donors' samples. The J gene is TRBJ2-1, the V gene TRBV27; the match to TRBD2 covers 9 bases. Here the CDR3 reads CASTEAGGLYNEQFF. The CDR3 DNA is TGTGCCAGCACTGAAGCGGGAGGCCTCTACAATGAGCAGTTCTTC.